The 20 T cell receptor beta chains reported below all come from one sample, sequenced in a study of T-cell memory formation after mild COVID-19. TCRdb re-analysed the 5' RACE reads in MiXCR, keeping a single row per CDR3 protein. The table includes about 340,000 distinct CDR3 sequences, roughly 14% detected once. Sequencing was done on a sample of PBMCs or a T cell subset sorted from them (not recorded which). These receptor sequences come from a man aged 18 to 29 who had mild COVID-19 (a few samples of this study predate the infection). Cell type and time point are not known.

V gene TRBV5-1 combines with J gene TRBJ2-7; D not certain. V was shortened by 5 bases and J by 6 bases, with 15 bases between the two germline ends. CDR3 length: 13 residues. Germline V CDR1 and CDR2: SGHRS, YFSETQ. The CDR3 DNA reads TGCGCCAGCAGTGTCCGTGAAGGGCTCGAGCAGTACTTC. As protein: CASSVREGLEQYF.

The rearrangement uses TRBV3-1 and TRBJ2-7; D is perhaps TRBD1 (5 bases). The CDR3 spans 14 residues. V was clipped by 0 bases and J by 6 bases, with 12 bases between them. The germline gives CDR1 LGHDT, CDR2 YNNKEL (reference sequence). The CDR3 loop reads CASSQEKGRCEQYV. The DNA of the CDR3 is TGTGCCAGCAGCCAAGAAAAGGGGCGGTGCGAGCAGTACGTC.

V usage is TRBV24-1 and J usage is TRBJ2-7; D gene uncertain. Trimming shortened V by 5 bases and J by 0 bases, and 16 bases separated the two germline ends. The CDR3 is 16 amino acids. Germline V gene data show CDR1 as KGHDR and CDR2 as SFDVKD. The CDR3 loop reads CATSGDQPRSSYEQYF. In DNA, the CDR3 is TGTGCCACCAGTGGGGATCAACCCAGAAGCTCCTACGAGCAGTACTTC.

This clonotype was found a few times. The chain employs TRBV14 and TRBJ2-7; D remains ambiguous. CDR3 length equals 11 residues. Germline assignment: CDR1 SGHDN and CDR2 FVKESK. Deletions cut 4 bases from V and 6 bases from J, with 7 bases between. CDR3 amino acids: CASSLFIEQYF. The CDR3 DNA follows: TGTGCCAGCAGCCTCTTCATCGAGCAGTACTTC.

Concerning this clonotype: One end of the junction does not line up with germline, which may come from a read error. The chain carries TRBV5-1 and TRBJ1-1, with TRBD1 matching 7 bases. CDR3 length: 14 amino acids. CDR1 and CDR2 (germline): SGHRS, YFSETQ. DNA for the CDR3: TGCGCCAGCAGACGCGGACAGGCGAACACTGACGCTTTCTTT. It translates to CASRRGQANTDAFF.

This clonotype was seen ten or more times. V usage is TRBV10-1 and J usage is TRBJ2-3, with 10 bases matching TRBD2. With V trimmed by 8 bases and J by 1 base, 3 bases remained unmatched. This CDR3 region has 14 residues. Germline CDR1 WNHNN, CDR2 SYGVQD (reference sequence). The CDR3 loop is CASGGLAGTDTQYF. Written as DNA, the CDR3 is TGCGCCAGCGGAGGACTAGCGGGCACAGATACGCAGTATTTT.

This clonotype was observed a few times. The V and J genes are TRBV30 and TRBJ2-7, with 7 nucleotides matching TRBD2. The CDR3 contains 13 residues. The V gene's germline CDR1 is GTSNPN and CDR2 SVGIG (reference sequence). Germline trimming cut 1 base from V and 2 bases from J; bases unmatched to any gene: 2. CDR3 bases: TGTGCCTGGAGTGCCGGGACTACCTACGAGCAGTACTTC. This translates into CAWSAGTTYEQYF.

The chain links TRBV12-3 or TRBV12-4 to TRBJ2-3; D gene unclear. V was trimmed by 6 bases and J by 4 bases, leaving 11 bases between them. The CDR3 is 13 residues long. The CDR3 DNA sequence: TGTGCCAGCAGCCTTTATTCGTCAGATACGCAGTATTTT. This sequence encodes CASSLYSSDTQYF.

At least ten counts were recorded for this clonotype. In DNA form, the CDR3 reads TGTGCCAGCAGCTTAGTCACTAATGAAAAACTGTTTTTT. Its translation is CASSLVTNEKLFF. This rearrangement joins TRBV7-2 to TRBJ1-4; D is undetermined. Germline V CDR1 and CDR2: SGHTA, FQGNSA. Trimming pared 1 base from V and 2 bases from J, leaving 2 bases between. The CDR3 sequence is 13 residues long.

V is TRBV6-1 and J is TRBJ1-1, with 7 positions matching TRBD1. Germline V lookup: CDR1 MNHNS, CDR2 SASEGT. V dropped 6 bases and J dropped 8; count of bases not matched to a gene: 6. The CDR3 covers 12 residues. The CDR3: CASRLTGYEAFF. The CDR3 coding sequence is TGTGCCAGCAGGCTGACAGGGTACGAAGCTTTCTTT.

This clonotype came up once. The chain uses TRBV25-1 and TRBJ1-1; D gene uncertain. CDR1 and CDR2 from the germline V gene are MGHDK and SYGVNS. V shed 8 bases and J shed 8 bases, with 9 bases lying between them. This CDR3 region has 10 residues. This CDR3 is CASFLQEAFF. The CDR3 coding sequence is TGTGCCAGCTTCCTTCAAGAAGCTTTCTTT.

This rearrangement joins TRBV3-1 to TRBJ2-1, with 9 nucleotides matching TRBD1. Trimming at V came to 4 bases and at J to 9 bases, leaving 10 bases not matched to a gene. CDR1 is LGHDT, CDR2 YNNKEL, per germline (reference sequence). This CDR3 region has 15 residues. For the CDR3, the DNA is TGTGCCAGCAGCCCCCGTGGACAGGGGCAGGTTGAGCAGTTCTTC. This gives the protein CASSPRGQGQVEQFF.

This clonotype has only a few counts. The V and J genes are TRBV6-6 and TRBJ1-2; D might be TRBD1 (5 bases). This CDR3 is 13 amino acids long. The germline CDR1 and CDR2 sequences are MNHNY and SVGAGI (reference sequence). Trimming cost V 7 bases and J 5 bases, with 14 bases left between them. The CDR3 spells CASTLDGGYGYTF. Written as DNA, the CDR3 is TGTGCCAGCACTCTTGATGGGGGGTATGGCTACACCTTC.

This clonotype was detected a few times. Here the CDR3 DNA reads TGTGCCAGCAGTACCCTGGGATATAATGAAAAACTGTTTTTT. Its translation: CASSTLGYNEKLFF. The chain has TRBV6-1 and TRBJ1-4, with D hard to call. V was trimmed by 5 bases and J by 4 bases, leaving 11 bases between them. The V gene's germline CDR1 is MNHNS and CDR2 SASEGT. The CDR3 has 14 amino acids.

Only a few counts were recorded for this clonotype. V and J are TRBV3-1 and TRBJ2-2; D not resolved. The CDR3 totals 19 residues. Germline V gene sequence: CDR1 LGHDT, CDR2 YNNKEL (reference sequence). Trimming shortened V by 1 base and J by 0 bases, and 18 bases separated the two germline ends. Written as DNA, the CDR3 is TGTGCCAGCAGCCAAGTAGGGCTTTTCCATACCTCGAACACCGGGGAGCTGTTTTTT. Its protein product is CASSQVGLFHTSNTGELFF.

CDR3 nucleotide sequence: TGTGCCAGCAGCGGACGGCCGAATCAGCCCCAGCATTTT. It translates to CASSGRPNQPQHF. This rearrangement joins TRBV6-5 to TRBJ1-5; D is unresolved. This CDR3 is built from 13 residues. Germline-derived CDR1 and CDR2 are MNHEY and SVGAGI. Trimming took off 6 bases at V and 4 bases at J, with 10 bases between the two ends.

This clonotype has just a few counts. This rearrangement joins TRBV20-1 to TRBJ2-5; D unresolved. V was trimmed by 3 bases and J by 0 bases, leaving 8 bases between them. Germline V gene data show CDR1 as DFQATT and CDR2 as SNEGSKA (reference sequence). CDR3 length equals 13 residues. CDR3: CSARTEYQETQYF. The CDR3 DNA follows: TGCAGTGCTAGGACGGAGTACCAAGAGACCCAGTACTTC.

This chain connects TRBV4-2 to TRBJ2-5; 13 nucleotides agree with TRBD2. Germline V gives CDR1 LGHNA, CDR2 YNFKEQ. The CDR3 sequence is 16 residues long. V dropped 4 bases and J dropped 2; count of bases not matched to a gene: 4. CDR3 nucleotide sequence: TGTGCCAGCAGCCCCGAGGGACTAGCGGGGCAAGAGACCCAGTACTTC. Its translation is CASSPEGLAGQETQYF.

The J gene is TRBJ2-5, the V gene TRBV12-3 or TRBV12-4, with TRBD2 identical over 10 bases. J was trimmed by 2 bases and V by 7 bases; bases with no gene match: 10. The CDR3 is 16 residues long. CDR3 sequence reads: CASKQGPSGGQETQYF. DNA of the CDR3: TGTGCCAGCAAACAGGGGCCTAGCGGGGGTCAAGAGACCCAGTACTTC.

This chain links TRBV5-5 with TRBJ2-1, with D perhaps TRBD2 (7 bases). There are 17 residues in the CDR3. Trimming stripped 4 bases from V and 5 bases from J, with 22 bases between. CDR1 and CDR2 from the germline V gene are SGHKS and YYEKEE (reference sequence). The CDR3 loop is CASSQRGNRARDNEQFF. In nucleotides, the CDR3 is TGTGCCAGCAGCCAGCGGGGAAACAGGGCACGAGACAATGAGCAGTTCTTC.